The rows below give T cell receptor beta chains drawn from one sample of a study of CD8 T cells in Susac syndrome. One entry per CDR3 protein, called by TCRdb with MiXCR from the immunoSEQ multiplex PCR reads. Of under 70,000 distinct CDR3 sequences in the sample, approximately 95% were seen once. Sequencing input: CD8+ T cells from PBMCs. The source is a human donor with Susac syndrome. Both conserved end residues are part of each CDR3. D genes are given only for firm matches. A clone size is listed for some rows: how often the clone was seen (once, few, many), or a class if it is expanded.

DNA	CDR3	J	size	D	V
TGTGCCAGCAGCTTGTCGAATTCGGAGACCCAGTACTTC	CASSLSNSETQYF	TRBJ2-5	-	-	TRBV11-2
TGCAGCGTTGTGGGGGGGACGGATCAAGGCTACGAGCAGTACTTC	CSVVGGTDQGYEQYF	TRBJ2-7	-	TRBD2	TRBV29-1
TGTGCCAGTAACCGGGGGAGCGCCACCCAGTACTTC	CASNRGSATQYF	TRBJ2-5	-	-	TRBV12-3/TRBV12-4
TGTGCCAGCAGTCCACCATGGCGAATTTCTGGACAGCGGACAGAAAAACTGTTTTTT	CASSPPWRISGQRTEKLFF	TRBJ1-4	-	-	TRBV12-3/TRBV12-4
TGTGCCAGCAGCTTGACTAGCGGGGGGCCGCAGTTCTTC	CASSLTSGGPQFF	TRBJ2-1	-	TRBD2	TRBV7-3
TGTGCTAGTGGTTTGGTAGGAGGATGGGCGGCTAGAAACACCATATATTTT	CASGLVGGWAARNTIYF	TRBJ1-3	once	-	TRBV12-5
TGCGCCAGCAGCCAAGTATTTTTAGGGGCCGACTGGCAGTACTTC	CASSQVFLGADWQYF	TRBJ2-7	-	-	TRBV4-3
TGTGCCAGCAGTCTCAACAATGAGCAGTTCTTC	CASSLNNEQFF	TRBJ2-1	few	-	TRBV27
TGTGCCAGCAGTACTAGCGATGAGCAGTTCTTC	CASSTSDEQFF	TRBJ2-1	-	TRBD2	TRBV12-3/TRBV12-4
TGCAGCGTGGGACAGGACAACTCCTACGAGCAGTACTTC	CSVGQDNSYEQYF	TRBJ2-7	once	TRBD1	TRBV29-1
TGTGCCAGCAGTGAATCGGGGACTGAAGCTTTCTTT	CASSESGTEAFF	TRBJ1-1	-	-	TRBV2
TGTGCCAGCAGTGAACCGGTGGGAGATACGCAGTATTTT	CASSEPVGDTQYF	TRBJ2-3	-	-	TRBV2
TGTGCCAGCAGTCCCCCAGGTGGAGCCAAAAACATTCAGTACTTC	CASSPPGGAKNIQYF	TRBJ2-4	-	-	TRBV6-5
TGTGCCAGCGGGGGGGGCTTCGGGGCCAATGAGCAGTTCTTC	CASGGGFGANEQFF	TRBJ2-1	-	-	TRBV9
TGCGCCAGCAGCCACAGAGGGACTGAAGCTTTCTTT	CASSHRGTEAFF	TRBJ1-1	-	-	TRBV4-3
TGTGCCAGCAGCTTAGATGCCCTCGAGCAGTACTTC	CASSLDALEQYF	TRBJ2-7	-	-	TRBV11-2
TGCAGCGTTGAGGACAGATACTCCTACGAGCAGTACTTC	CSVEDRYSYEQYF	TRBJ2-7	-	-	TRBV29-1
TGTGCCAGCAGAACGGGACAGTCCACAGATACGCAGTATTTT	CASRTGQSTDTQYF	TRBJ2-3	-	TRBD1	TRBV2
TGTGCCAGTAGCCTGACGGGCGCAGATACGCAGTATTTT	CASSLTGADTQYF	TRBJ2-3	once	-	TRBV19
TGTGCCACCAGCAGAGATCGGGGGGAAGAGCAGTACTTC	CATSRDRGEEQYF	TRBJ2-7	-	TRBD2	TRBV15
TGTGCCAGCGCGGCGGCCTACGGGGAGCTGTTTTTT	CASAAAYGELFF	TRBJ2-2	once	-	TRBV12-3/TRBV12-4
TGTGCCAGCAGCTTAACCGGAGGAGCTAGCGGTTTCAAAAACATTCAGTACTTC	CASSLTGGASGFKNIQYF	TRBJ2-4	-	TRBD2	TRBV7-3
TGTGCCAGCAGCGTAGGGGGATCCGAAGAGACCCAGTACTTC	CASSVGGSEETQYF	TRBJ2-5	-	-	TRBV9
TGTGCCAGCAGCGTGGGGGTAAACAATGAGCAGTTCTTC	CASSVGVNNEQFF	TRBJ2-1	-	-	TRBV5-6
TGTGCCAGCTCAACCGCCTCAGGGGGATATGGCTACACCTTC	CASSTASGGYGYTF	TRBJ1-2	-	TRBD1	TRBV12-3/TRBV12-4
TGTGCCAGCAGCCCGACCCGAGGGACAGGGATCTACGAGCAGTACTTC	CASSPTRGTGIYEQYF	TRBJ2-7	-	TRBD1	TRBV7-9
TGTGCCAGCGGGATGACCTACGAGCAGTACTTC	CASGMTYEQYF	TRBJ2-7	-	-	TRBV6-6
TGTGCCAGCACCGCCAGGACTAGCGGGGAGGAGACCCAGTACTTC	CASTARTSGEETQYF	TRBJ2-5	-	TRBD2	TRBV7-2
TGTGCCAGCATCACGGTACAGGGGCCTAATTCACCCCTCCACTTT	CASITVQGPNSPLHF	TRBJ1-6	-	TRBD1	TRBV2
TGTGCCAGCAGCGTGGACAGTCTTTACTCTGAGCAGTTCTTC	CASSVDSLYSEQFF	TRBJ2-1	-	-	TRBV7-9
TGTGCCAGCACCATAATCTACGAGCAGTACTTC	CASTIIYEQYF	TRBJ2-7	-	-	TRBV6-5
TGCAGTGCTAGGTCAACTAGCGGGGGGTACACAGATACGCAGTATTTT	CSARSTSGGYTDTQYF	TRBJ2-3	-	TRBD2	TRBV20-1
TGTGCCAGCAGCGTAGGGACAGGGGACTACGAGCAGTACTTC	CASSVGTGDYEQYF	TRBJ2-7	-	TRBD1	TRBV9
TGTGCCAGCAGTTACCGGAGGGTCACCGGGGCCTACGAGCAGTACTTC	CASSYRRVTGAYEQYF	TRBJ2-7	-	-	TRBV6-6
TGCAGTGCTAGAGACCCTCTCTCTGGGGCCAACGTCCTGACTTTC	CSARDPLSGANVLTF	TRBJ2-6	-	-	TRBV20-1
TGTGCCTGGAGTCCCGGGACTACTCCAGATACGCAGTATTTT	CAWSPGTTPDTQYF	TRBJ2-3	once	TRBD2	TRBV30
TGTGCCAGCAAGGAGCGGGGGGGCACGGAGACCCAGTACTTC	CASKERGGTETQYF	TRBJ2-5	-	TRBD2	TRBV27
TGCGCCAGCAGCCAAGATAAGGATACGCAGTATTTT	CASSQDKDTQYF	TRBJ2-3	few	-	TRBV4-1
TGTGCCAGTAGTATCGGGGAGAACACTGAAGCTTTCTTT	CASSIGENTEAFF	TRBJ1-1	-	-	TRBV19
TGTGCCAGCAGTCTCTCAAGTTCGTACACCGGGGAGCTGTTTTTT	CASSLSSSYTGELFF	TRBJ2-2	-	-	TRBV7-9
TGCAGCGTGGACTCGGACAGGGCCTACAATGAGCAGTTCTTC	CSVDSDRAYNEQFF	TRBJ2-1	-	TRBD1	TRBV29-1
TGTGCCAGCAGCGACAGGGGCGAGACCCAGTACTTC	CASSDRGETQYF	TRBJ2-5	-	TRBD1	TRBV9
TGTGCCAGACCGGGACTAGCCCAGTACTTC	CARPGLAQYF	TRBJ2-5	-	-	TRBV21-1
TGTGCCACCACATCAGATACGCAGTATTTT	CATTSDTQYF	TRBJ2-3	-	-	TRBV2
TGTGCCAGCAGCCCCCCAAGGTTAAGCGAAGCTTTCTTT	CASSPPRLSEAFF	TRBJ1-1	-	-	TRBV9
TGTGCCAGCAGGAGTCCCGGCACAGATACGCAGTATTTT	CASRSPGTDTQYF	TRBJ2-3	-	-	TRBV7-6
TGTGCCAGCAGTTCCCAGGGGTTCTATGGCTACACCTTC	CASSSQGFYGYTF	TRBJ1-2	-	-	TRBV12-3/TRBV12-4
TGTGCCTGGATCCTTGCAGGGACCAACACCGGGGAGCTGTTTTTT	CAWILAGTNTGELFF	TRBJ2-2	-	-	TRBV30
TGTGCCAGCAGCCGGAATTCCGGGACAGGGTTAAACTATGGCTACACCTTC	CASSRNSGTGLNYGYTF	TRBJ1-2	-	TRBD1	TRBV3-1
TGTGCCAGCAACCCGGACACCGGATGGGAGCAGTACTTC	CASNPDTGWEQYF	TRBJ2-7	-	-	TRBV7-9
TGTGCCAGCAGCACAGATGAGGGCGGGCCCTACGAGCAGTACTTC	CASSTDEGGPYEQYF	TRBJ2-7	-	-	TRBV7-2
TGTGCCACCAGTTCCGAAACAGGGGAGGCCGAGCAGTACTTC	CATSSETGEAEQYF	TRBJ2-7	once	-	TRBV15
TGTGCCAGCACTTCGGGCAGGGATTATTGGTCACCCCTCCACTTT	CASTSGRDYWSPLHF	TRBJ1-6	-	-	TRBV27
TGTGCCAGCCGCCGGGGGTGGTACAATGAGCAGTTCTTC	CASRRGWYNEQFF	TRBJ2-1	-	-	TRBV27
TGTGCCAGCAGCCTACTAGCGGGGCGAGACAATGAGCAGTTCTTC	CASSLLAGRDNEQFF	TRBJ2-1	-	TRBD2	TRBV6-1
TGTGCCAGCAGTGAGCGGGGGGGCTTCGAGACCCAGTACTTC	CASSERGGFETQYF	TRBJ2-5	-	TRBD2	TRBV25-1
TGTGCCAGCAGTGAAGCGGGGAGGGGGACCCAGTACTTC	CASSEAGRGTQYF	TRBJ2-5	-	TRBD2	TRBV2